This is a list of T cell receptor beta chains from one sample in a study of human T cells and chemical hapten exposure. TCRdb reprocessed the RACE reads via MiXCR and lists one record per CDR3 protein. The sample includes approximately 260,000 distinct CDR3 sequences, about 9% seen only once; the top ten take approximately 2.3%. Sequenced here: whole blood, sampled in connection with sensitization to the hapten diphenylcyclopropenone (DPC). The receptors derive from a woman aged 40 to 50 with alopecia areata. Some clones in this sample may be carry-over from other donors' samples. Both conserved end residues are part of each CDR3. The D gene is left open where the match is weak. Size is stated for part of the rows, as once, few or many counts, or as a class when the clone is expanded.

TRBJ2-7,NA,few,TRBV28,CASSLPQGTEQYF,TGTGCCAGCAGTCTTCCCCAGGGAACCGAGCAGTACTTC
TRBJ2-3,TRBD1,many,TRBV6-5,CASSYSRTGGDTQYF,TGTGCCAGCAGTTACTCACGGACAGGGGGGGATACGCAGTATTTT
TRBJ1-2,NA,many,TRBV6-5,CASSSQAGGYTF,TGTGCCAGCAGTTCCCAAGCCGGAGGCTACACCTTC
TRBJ2-2,NA,NA,TRBV6-2/TRBV6-3,CATLPGLSYTGELFF,TGTGCCACCCTTCCGGGGCTATCCTACACCGGGGAGCTGTTTTTT
TRBJ1-1,NA,few,TRBV7-9,CASSLDEPDSGGAFF,TGTGCCAGCAGCTTAGATGAGCCGGATAGCGGGGGAGCTTTCTTT
TRBJ2-3,NA,NA,TRBV20-1,CSAREARTSTDTQYF,TGCAGTGCTAGGGAAGCAAGGACTAGCACAGATACGCAGTATTTT
TRBJ2-5,NA,few,TRBV28,CASTKGEETQYF,TGTGCCAGCACCAAGGGGGAAGAGACCCAGTACTTC
TRBJ2-1,NA,NA,TRBV10-3,CAISDPRGEQFF,TGTGCCATCAGTGACCCCCGGGGTGAGCAGTTCTTC
TRBJ2-5,NA,many,TRBV4-1,CASSQDGGSETQYF,TGCGCCAGCAGCCAAGATGGGGGTTCAGAGACCCAGTACTTC
TRBJ1-2,NA,few,TRBV2,CASRTDLTPRPYGYTF,TGTGCCAGCAGGACGGACCTTACCCCTCGTCCCTATGGCTACACCTTC
TRBJ2-3,NA,few,TRBV5-1,CASSLWQATSTDTQYF,TGCGCCAGCAGCTTGTGGCAGGCAACTAGCACAGATACGCAGTATTTT
TRBJ2-5,NA,NA,TRBV2,CANTRDIQETQYF,TGTGCCAACACCCGGGACATCCAAGAGACCCAGTACTTC
TRBJ2-3,NA,NA,TRBV29-1,CSVKGRGVDTQYF,TGCAGCGTGAAGGGCAGGGGTGTAGATACGCAGTATTTT
TRBJ2-7,TRBD1,NA,TRBV25-1,CASSDFGTGGYEQYF,TGTGCCAGCAGTGATTTTGGGACAGGGGGATACGAGCAGTACTTC
TRBJ2-1,TRBD2,many,TRBV29-1,CSVVGLAGTYNEQFF,TGCAGCGTTGTGGGACTAGCGGGTACTTACAATGAGCAGTTCTTC
TRBJ2-7,TRBD1,NA,TRBV28,CASTPGGGPFEQYF,TGTGCCAGCACCCCAGGGGGCGGTCCATTCGAGCAGTACTTC
TRBJ1-4,NA,NA,TRBV5-1,CASSYDALGEKLFF,TGCGCCAGCAGCTACGACGCCCTTGGTGAAAAACTGTTTTTT
TRBJ1-5,NA,many,TRBV24-1,CATSEPGQQPQHF,TGTGCCACCAGTGAACCCGGACAACAGCCCCAGCATTTT
TRBJ2-5,NA,NA,TRBV6-5,CASSYGGPPKETQYF,TGTGCCAGCAGCTACGGGGGTCCGCCAAAAGAGACCCAGTACTTC
TRBJ2-7,NA,many,TRBV28,CASSLPGQPYEQYF,TGTGCCAGCAGTCTCCCCGGACAGCCATACGAGCAGTACTTC
TRBJ2-3,NA,NA,TRBV5-4,CASRRAEARRGDTQYF,TGTGCCAGCAGGAGGGCTGAAGCGCGCCGAGGAGATACGCAGTATTTT
TRBJ1-4,TRBD1,few,TRBV28,CASKVSGGEEKLFF,TGTGCCAGTAAGGTATCAGGGGGCGAAGAAAAACTGTTTTTT
TRBJ1-4,NA,few,TRBV15,CATSKALLFRTSDEKLFF,TGTGCCACCAGCAAAGCCCTGCTCTTTCGGACCTCAGATGAAAAACTGTTTTTT
TRBJ2-1,TRBD1,few,TRBV6-2/TRBV6-3,CASSTRTGRGINEQFF,TGTGCCAGCAGTACTCGGACAGGGCGGGGAATCAATGAGCAGTTCTTC
TRBJ2-2,NA,few,TRBV3-1,CASSRSGMTGELFF,TGTGCCAGCAGCCGATCAGGGATGACCGGGGAGCTGTTTTTT
TRBJ2-6,NA,few,TRBV20-1,CSARDIRSGANVLTF,TGCAGTGCTAGAGATATACGCTCTGGGGCCAACGTCCTGACTTTC
TRBJ2-1,NA,NA,TRBV5-1,CASSLAPPGSSYNEQFF,TGCGCCAGCAGCTTGGCCCCTCCGGGGAGCTCCTACAATGAGCAGTTCTTC
TRBJ1-5,NA,few,TRBV12-3/TRBV12-4,CASSGERVNQPQHF,TGTGCCAGCAGTGGGGAGAGGGTTAATCAGCCCCAGCATTTT
TRBJ2-3,TRBD2,many,TRBV5-4,CASSFGTSGSTDTQYF,TGTGCCAGCAGCTTCGGCACTAGCGGGAGCACAGATACGCAGTATTTT
TRBJ2-1,TRBD2,NA,TRBV4-2,CASSQPQREGGNEQFF,TGTGCCAGCAGCCAACCGCAGCGGGAGGGCGGGAATGAGCAGTTCTTC
TRBJ2-1,TRBD2,few,TRBV28,CASSPWGLAGNNEQFF,TGTGCCAGCAGTCCCTGGGGACTAGCAGGCAACAATGAGCAGTTCTTC
TRBJ1-3,TRBD1,NA,TRBV7-9,CASSLEQGALGNTIYF,TGTGCCAGCAGCTTAGAACAGGGGGCGCTTGGAAACACCATATATTTT
TRBJ1-6,NA,NA,TRBV4-1,CASSQGHQGISPLHF,TGCGCCAGCAGCCAAGGGCACCAGGGAATATCACCCCTCCACTTT
TRBJ2-3,NA,many,TRBV3-1,CASSQDPPQGWSTDTQYF,TGTGCCAGCAGCCAAGATCCCCCACAGGGATGGAGCACAGATACGCAGTATTTT
TRBJ2-5,TRBD2,NA,TRBV5-1,CASSWAGDRETQYF,TGCGCCAGCAGCTGGGCGGGGGATCGGGAGACCCAGTACTTC
TRBJ2-7,TRBD2,few,TRBV20-1,CSAIWGTSGYEQYF,TGCAGTGCCATCTGGGGGACTAGCGGCTACGAGCAGTACTTC
TRBJ1-4,NA,few,TRBV7-2,CASSLTGTENEKLFF,TGTGCCAGCAGCTTAACCGGGACGGAGAATGAAAAACTGTTTTTT
TRBJ2-1,TRBD1,NA,TRBV6-2/TRBV6-3,CANSYGQGAYNEQFF,TGTGCCAACAGTTACGGGCAGGGGGCCTACAATGAGCAGTTCTTC
TRBJ2-7,TRBD1,many,TRBV28,CASSPQGQLSYEQYF,TGTGCCAGCAGTCCACAGGGACAGCTCTCCTACGAGCAGTACTTC
TRBJ1-1,TRBD1,NA,TRBV6-2/TRBV6-3,CASSFTGGRDTEAFF,TGTGCCAGCAGTTTTACAGGGGGACGGGACACTGAAGCTTTCTTT
TRBJ2-7,TRBD2,few,TRBV5-1,CASSLVTGTSGIPYEQYF,TGCGCCAGCAGCTTGGTAACCGGGACTAGCGGGATTCCCTACGAGCAGTACTTC
TRBJ1-1,NA,once,TRBV9,CASSVQTEGYSEAFF,TGTGCCAGCAGCGTACAGACAGAGGGGTATAGTGAAGCTTTCTTT
TRBJ2-1,NA,NA,TRBV6-6,CASSALTSGGLYNEQFF,TGTGCCAGCAGTGCCCTGACGTCGGGGGGCCTTTACAATGAGCAGTTCTTC